The present TCR beta chain was sequenced within a study of cytomegalovirus exposure and HLA in healthy donors. Whole-study findings and limits: Among donors in an Asian-associated ancestry cluster, a later analysis reportedly found fewer N-insertions than the approximately 670-donor mean. Most of the TCR beta V segments (in an earlier analysis) were productive either about 90% or about 30% of the time.

Germline CDR1 reads SSHAT; CDR2 reads FNYEAQ (reference sequence). This CDR3 spans 15 amino acids. This PCR relied on a set of 60 Vbeta primers and 13 Jbeta primers. Using immunoSEQ multiplex PCR, the repertoire was profiled, and TCRdb retains in-frame clones only, with some absent. This table holds more than 110,000 clones, 73% found once. Turning to this clone: Its matching antigen is unknown. A read error may produce the germline difference seen at one junction end.

The sequence derives from a woman aged 40-49 years in good health and CMV-seronegative. The sequencing input was PBMCs. The V call is TRBV7-7, the J call TRBJ2-2, with TRBD2 as a possible D gene (6 bases). DNA of the CDR3: TGTGCTAGCAGCTTAGCGGTGGAGCGCACCGGGGAGCTGTTTTTT. Protein: CASSLAVERTGELFF.